This TCR beta chain was obtained from a study of PD-1 blockade in classical Hodgkin lymphoma (dated by TCRdb to about 2020). Regarding the research as a whole: Nivolumab dosing was 3 mg/kg intravenously every 2 weeks, continuing until either disease progression or unacceptable toxicity. The study used TCR beta sequencing and CyTOF to define a peripheral blood immune signature of response to PD-1 blockade in classical Hodgkin lymphoma. The study at large found these results: The study was limited to a single clinical trial cohort, and causes of repertoire differences, possibly disease activity or prior therapy, remained undefined. Trial patients achieving complete response had baseline diversity similar to newly diagnosed patients, whereas partial responders and progressors had significantly lower diversity. Lower diversity was seen in patients whose nivolumab began less than 1 year after ASCT, and these patients were left out of later analyses so that immune reconstitution would not confound the results. Baseline TCR diversity was reported to be lower in newly diagnosed patients than in healthy donors and to be lower still in relapsed/refractory patients. A significant rise by C4D1 was seen in CD4+ but not CD8+ TCR diversity (p=0.0027 vs p=0.16), with the rise being most apparent in complete responders (p=0.02).

The Qiagen DNeasy kit was used to extract genomic DNA both from unsorted PBMCs and from the negatively selected CD4+ and CD8+ fractions. TCR beta CDR3 regions were amplified by immunoSEQ multiplex PCR using primers annealing to V and J segments. A synthetic immune receptor repertoire was used to minimize amplification bias, and any residual bias was removed computationally once sequencing was done. Turning to the authors' computational methods: Repertoire diversity was quantified as the Shannon entropy index using custom Python scripts. The unsorted, CD4+ and CD8+ repertoires were each analyzed separately, with the exception of combined analyses, where CD4+ and CD8+ sequences were merged in silico. Clonal expansion was defined as at least a 2-fold frequency increase after treatment relative to C1D1, with a pseudocount of 0.5 for undetected baseline clones. Clones with 0 or 1 copy at C1D1 were classified as singleton clones, and clones with 2 or more copies were classified as non-singleton clones. By matching protein sequences in sorted samples from the same patient, clones expanded in unsorted samples were annotated as CD4+, CD8+ or unknown. Wilcoxon tests were applied to paired samples to test diversity changes from C1D1 to C4D1. TCRdb provides this immuneACCESS table in a form limited to in-frame rearrangements. Some clones are lacking; in checked studies, under half of them reflect an unresolved V gene, and why the rest are absent is not known. V, J and clone size were drawn from that table, and D and trimming were deduced from the DNA. Here the sample has more than 90,000 clones; 81% occur a single time. The biggest ten clones account for 15% to 20% of the sample.

The germline ends are 3 bases apart after V is trimmed by 3 bases and J by 0 bases. CDR1 and CDR2 are read off the germline V gene as SGDLS and YYNGEE. From cysteine to phenylalanine, the CDR3 is 12 amino acids long. The only DNA kept is the CDR3, 36 bases in frame from the first base. Note on this clone: It lacks a known antigen. No qualities accompany the bases; no much larger clone lies one base away.

This sample's time point label indicates: cycle 2 day 1 (C2D1) of nivolumab. Every trial patient had relapsed following autologous stem cell transplantation, and prior brentuximab vedotin exposure was what differed among cohorts A, B and C. The trial cohort was composed of some 57 patients with relapsed/refractory classical Hodgkin lymphoma, for whom complete response, partial response or progressive disease was recorded as best overall response. In the multi-cohort phase II CheckMate 205 trial, trial patients received single-agent nivolumab. Best overall response was determined by an independent review committee according to the 2007 International Working Group response criteria. PBMCs from the trial were collected at three points: immediately before nivolumab initiation (C1D1), and during therapy at cycle 2 day 1 and cycle 4 day 1. Peripheral blood was collected in 8 mL Vacutainer Cell Preparation Tubes, from which PBMCs were isolated by centrifugation and then cryopreserved.

The rearranged segments are TRBV9 and TRBJ1-1; the D gene identity is not certain. This TCR derives from a human donor with classical Hodgkin lymphoma. Sequences were derived from peripheral blood mononuclear cells (PBMCs), sampled before the second cycle of nivolumab. The nucleotides are TGTGCCAGCAGCGGGGTGAACACTGAAGCTTTCTTT. Its coded protein is CASSGVNTEAFF. The variable domain in full, with residues beyond the CDR3 obtained from the reference TRBV9 and TRBJ1-1 genes, is DSGVTQTPKHLITATGQRVTLRCSPRSGDLSVYWYQQSLDQGLQFLIQYYNGEERAKGNILERFSAQQFPDLHSELNLSSLELGDSALYFCASSGVNTEAFFGQGTRLTVV.